In its sample, the clone carrying this TCR beta chain was seen a few times. Sample-barcoded 5' priming and a J-beta primer mix drove a second PCR of roughly 6 to 12 cycles. TCRdb re-called the 5' RACE reads with MiXCR, one entry per CDR3 protein. Here the sample spans about 970,000 distinct CDR3 sequences, 51% being singletons. All donors came from Russia, were Caucasian and healthy, and spanned ages about 6 to 100. Isolation per sample recovered at least 6 million PBMCs. Samples each yielded at least 5.5 micrograms of total RNA. This sample was included in a study of blood T cells in healthy people across ages. CDR3 size: 15 residues. Per the germline V gene, CDR1 is SGHTA and CDR2 is FQGNSA.

The TCR originated in a woman aged 55-69 years in good health. Sequences were obtained from blood. The V gene is TRBV7-2, the J gene TRBJ2-4, with D possibly being TRBD2 (5 bases). The better agreement between TRBJ2-7 and the DNA end casts doubt on the J call. The CDR3 region is CASSLEGSGNVEQYF. CDR3 coding DNA: TGTGCCAGCAGCTTAGAAGGGTCGGGAAACGTCGAGCAGTACTTC.